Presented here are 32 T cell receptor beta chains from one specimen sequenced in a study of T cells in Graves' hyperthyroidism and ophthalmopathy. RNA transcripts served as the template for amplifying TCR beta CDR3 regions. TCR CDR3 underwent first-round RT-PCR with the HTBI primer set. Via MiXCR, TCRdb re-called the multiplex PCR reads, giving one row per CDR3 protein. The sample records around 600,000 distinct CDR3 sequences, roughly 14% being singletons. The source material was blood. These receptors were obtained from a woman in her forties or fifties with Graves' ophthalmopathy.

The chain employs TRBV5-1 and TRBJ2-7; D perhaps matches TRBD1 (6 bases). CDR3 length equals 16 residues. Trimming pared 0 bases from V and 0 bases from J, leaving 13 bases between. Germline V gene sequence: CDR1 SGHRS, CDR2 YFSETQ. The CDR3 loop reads CASSLVDGTFSYEQYF. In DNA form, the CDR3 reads TGCGCCAGCAGCTTGGTGGACGGGACATTCTCCTACGAGCAGTACTTC.

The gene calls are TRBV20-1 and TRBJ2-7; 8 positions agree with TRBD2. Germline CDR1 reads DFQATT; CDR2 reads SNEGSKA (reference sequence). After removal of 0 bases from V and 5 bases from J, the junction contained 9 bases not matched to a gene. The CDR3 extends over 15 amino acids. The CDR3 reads CSAREGSGKLHEQYF. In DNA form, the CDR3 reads TGCAGTGCTAGAGAAGGTAGCGGGAAGCTCCACGAGCAGTACTTC.

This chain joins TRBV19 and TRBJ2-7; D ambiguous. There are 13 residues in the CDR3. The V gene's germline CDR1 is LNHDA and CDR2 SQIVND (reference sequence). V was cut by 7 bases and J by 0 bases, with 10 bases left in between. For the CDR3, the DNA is TGTGCCAGTACAGCCGGGTTCTCCTACGAGCAGTACTTC. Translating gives CASTAGFSYEQYF.

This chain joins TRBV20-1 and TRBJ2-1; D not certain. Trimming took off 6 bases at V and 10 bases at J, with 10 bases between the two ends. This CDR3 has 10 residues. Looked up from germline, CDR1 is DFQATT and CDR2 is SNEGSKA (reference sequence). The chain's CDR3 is CSAPFPEQFF. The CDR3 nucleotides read TGCAGTGCCCCGTTCCCCGAGCAGTTCTTC.

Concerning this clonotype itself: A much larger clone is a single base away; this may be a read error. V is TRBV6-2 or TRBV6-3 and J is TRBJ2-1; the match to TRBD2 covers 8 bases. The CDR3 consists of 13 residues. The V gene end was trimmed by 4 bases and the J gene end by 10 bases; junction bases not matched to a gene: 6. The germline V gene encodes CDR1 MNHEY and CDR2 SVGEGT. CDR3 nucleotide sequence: TGTGCCAGCAGTTCGGGACTAGTGGGCGAGCAGTTCTTC. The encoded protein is CASSSGLVGEQFF.

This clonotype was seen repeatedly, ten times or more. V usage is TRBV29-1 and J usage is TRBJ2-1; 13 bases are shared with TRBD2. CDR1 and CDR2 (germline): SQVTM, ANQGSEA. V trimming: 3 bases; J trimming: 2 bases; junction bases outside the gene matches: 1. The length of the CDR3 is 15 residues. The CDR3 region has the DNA TGCAGCGTTGAGGGGACTAGCGGGACCTACAATGAGCAGTTCTTC. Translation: CSVEGTSGTYNEQFF.

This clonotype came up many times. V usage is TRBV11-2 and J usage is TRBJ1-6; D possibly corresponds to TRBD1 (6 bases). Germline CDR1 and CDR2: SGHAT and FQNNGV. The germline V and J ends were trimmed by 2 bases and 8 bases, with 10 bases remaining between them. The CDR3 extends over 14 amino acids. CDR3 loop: CASSLIQGYSPLHF. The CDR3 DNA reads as TGTGCCAGCAGCTTAATACAGGGTTATTCACCCCTCCACTTT. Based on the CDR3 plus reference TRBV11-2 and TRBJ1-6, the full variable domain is EAGVAQSPRYKIIEKRQSVAFWCNPISGHATLYWYQQILGQGPKLLIQFQNNGVVDDSQLPKDRFSAERLKGVDSTLKIQPAKLEDSAVYLCASSLIQGYSPLHFGNGTRLTVT.

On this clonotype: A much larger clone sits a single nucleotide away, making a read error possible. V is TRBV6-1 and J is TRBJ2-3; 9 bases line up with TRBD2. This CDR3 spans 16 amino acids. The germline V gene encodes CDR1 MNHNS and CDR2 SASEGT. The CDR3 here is CASSEASGSSTNTQYF. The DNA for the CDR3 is TGTGCCAGCAGTGAAGCTAGCGGGAGTAGCACAAATACGCAGTATTTT.

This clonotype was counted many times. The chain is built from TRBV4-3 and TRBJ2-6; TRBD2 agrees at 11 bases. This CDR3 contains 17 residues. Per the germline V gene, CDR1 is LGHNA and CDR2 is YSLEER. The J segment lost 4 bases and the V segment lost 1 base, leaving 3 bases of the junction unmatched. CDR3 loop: CASSQVAGGSGANVLTF. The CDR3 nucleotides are TGCGCCAGCAGCCAAGTAGCGGGAGGGAGCGGGGCCAACGTCCTGACTTTC.

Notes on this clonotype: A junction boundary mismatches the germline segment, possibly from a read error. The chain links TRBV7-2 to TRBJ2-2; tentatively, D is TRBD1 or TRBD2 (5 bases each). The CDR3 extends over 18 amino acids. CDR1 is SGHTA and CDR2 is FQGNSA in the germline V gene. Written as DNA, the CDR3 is TGTGCCAGCAGTTTAGGGTCAGGGACGGGAATAAACACCGGGGAGCTGTTTTTT. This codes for CASSLGSGTGINTGELFF.

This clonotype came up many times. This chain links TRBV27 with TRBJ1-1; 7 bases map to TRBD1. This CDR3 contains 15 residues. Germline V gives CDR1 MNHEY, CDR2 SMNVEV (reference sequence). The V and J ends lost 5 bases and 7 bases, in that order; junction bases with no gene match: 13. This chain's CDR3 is CASSPRTGHGGEAFF. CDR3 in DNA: TGTGCCAGCAGTCCGAGGACAGGACATGGGGGTGAAGCTTTCTTT.

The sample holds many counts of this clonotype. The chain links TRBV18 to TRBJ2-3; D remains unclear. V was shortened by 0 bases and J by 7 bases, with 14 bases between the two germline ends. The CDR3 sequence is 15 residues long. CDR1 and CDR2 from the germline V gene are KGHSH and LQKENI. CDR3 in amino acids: CASSPPSRIMNTQYF. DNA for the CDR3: TGTGCCAGCTCACCACCGTCCAGGATCATGAATACGCAGTATTTT.

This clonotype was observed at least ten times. The CDR3 sequence: CASRLAANNEQFF. In DNA form, the CDR3 reads TGTGCCAGCCGACTAGCGGCCAACAATGAGCAGTTCTTC. This chain uses TRBV28 with TRBJ2-1, with 9 bases identical to TRBD2. The germline V gene encodes CDR1 MDHEN and CDR2 SYDVKM. The V and J ends lost 8 bases and 5 bases, in that order; junction bases with no gene match: 4. This CDR3 spans 13 amino acids. The full variable domain, rest sourced from reference TRBV28 and TRBJ2-1, is DVKVTQSSRYLVKRTGEKVFLECVQDMDHENMFWYRQDPGLGLRLIYFSYDVKMKEKGDIPEGYSVSREKKERFSLILESASTNQTSMYLCASRLAANNEQFFGPGTRLTVL.

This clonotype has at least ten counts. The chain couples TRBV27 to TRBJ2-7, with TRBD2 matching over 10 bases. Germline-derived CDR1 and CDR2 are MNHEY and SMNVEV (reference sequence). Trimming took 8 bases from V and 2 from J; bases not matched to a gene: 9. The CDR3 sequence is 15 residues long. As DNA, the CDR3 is TGTGCCAGCTCCATAACTAGCGGGAACGCCTACGAGCAGTACTTC. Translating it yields CASSITSGNAYEQYF.

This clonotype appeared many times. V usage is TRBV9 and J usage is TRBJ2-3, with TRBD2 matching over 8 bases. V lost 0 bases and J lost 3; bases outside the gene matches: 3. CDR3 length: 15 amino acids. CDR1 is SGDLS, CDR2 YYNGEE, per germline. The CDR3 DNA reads TGTGCCAGCAGCGTAGACAGCGGGAGTACAGATACGCAGTATTTT. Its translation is CASSVDSGSTDTQYF.

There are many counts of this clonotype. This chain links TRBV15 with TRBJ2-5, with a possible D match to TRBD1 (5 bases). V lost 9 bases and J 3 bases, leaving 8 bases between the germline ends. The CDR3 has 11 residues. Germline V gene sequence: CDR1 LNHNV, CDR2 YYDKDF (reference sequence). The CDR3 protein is CATAREETQYF. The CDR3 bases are TGTGCCACAGCCAGGGAAGAGACCCAGTACTTC.

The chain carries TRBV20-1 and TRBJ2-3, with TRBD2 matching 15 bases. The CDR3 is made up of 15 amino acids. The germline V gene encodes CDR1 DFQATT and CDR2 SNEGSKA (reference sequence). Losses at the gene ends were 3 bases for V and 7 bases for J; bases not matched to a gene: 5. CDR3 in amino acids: CSARDGLAGGNTQYF. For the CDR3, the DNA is TGCAGTGCTAGGGACGGACTAGCGGGAGGGAATACGCAGTATTTT.

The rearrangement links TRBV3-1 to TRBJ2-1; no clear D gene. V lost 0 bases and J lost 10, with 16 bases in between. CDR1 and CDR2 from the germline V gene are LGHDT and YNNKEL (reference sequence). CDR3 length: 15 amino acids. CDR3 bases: TGTGCCAGCAGCCAAGATCAAACCCGACTCAAGGAGCAGTTCTTC. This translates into CASSQDQTRLKEQFF.

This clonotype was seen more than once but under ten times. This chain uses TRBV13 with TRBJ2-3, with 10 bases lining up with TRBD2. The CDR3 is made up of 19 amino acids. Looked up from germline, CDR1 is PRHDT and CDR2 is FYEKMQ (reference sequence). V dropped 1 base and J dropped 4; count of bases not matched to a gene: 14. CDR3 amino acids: CASSLVEASSGRISDTQYF. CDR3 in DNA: TGTGCCAGCAGCTTAGTCGAGGCATCTAGCGGGAGAATCTCAGATACGCAGTATTTT.

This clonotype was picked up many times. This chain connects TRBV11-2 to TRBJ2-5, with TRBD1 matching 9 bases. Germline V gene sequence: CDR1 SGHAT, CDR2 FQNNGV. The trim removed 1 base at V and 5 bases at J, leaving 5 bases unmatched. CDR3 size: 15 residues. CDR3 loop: CASSLGTGGRETQYF. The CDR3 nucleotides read TGTGCCAGCAGCTTAGGTACAGGGGGCCGGGAGACCCAGTACTTC.

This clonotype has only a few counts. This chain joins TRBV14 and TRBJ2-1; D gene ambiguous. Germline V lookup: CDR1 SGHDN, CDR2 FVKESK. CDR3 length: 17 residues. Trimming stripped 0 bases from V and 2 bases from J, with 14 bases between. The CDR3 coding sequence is TGTGCCAGCAGCCAAGATCTTTCGGAACGTGCCTACAATGAGCAGTTCTTC. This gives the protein CASSQDLSERAYNEQFF.

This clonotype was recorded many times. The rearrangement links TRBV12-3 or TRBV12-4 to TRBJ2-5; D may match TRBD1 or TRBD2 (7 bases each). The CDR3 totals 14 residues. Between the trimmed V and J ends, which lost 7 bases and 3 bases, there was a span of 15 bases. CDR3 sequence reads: CASTPGGGKETQYF. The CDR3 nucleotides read TGTGCCAGCACCCCAGGGGGGGGAAAAGAGACCCAGTACTTC.

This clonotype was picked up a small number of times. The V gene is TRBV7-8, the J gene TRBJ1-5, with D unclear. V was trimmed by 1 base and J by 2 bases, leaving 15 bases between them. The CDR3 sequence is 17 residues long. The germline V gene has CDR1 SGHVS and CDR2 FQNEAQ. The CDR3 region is CASSLEHRVLGNQPQHF. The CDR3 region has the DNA TGTGCCAGCAGCTTAGAACATCGGGTTCTAGGCAATCAGCCCCAGCATTTT.

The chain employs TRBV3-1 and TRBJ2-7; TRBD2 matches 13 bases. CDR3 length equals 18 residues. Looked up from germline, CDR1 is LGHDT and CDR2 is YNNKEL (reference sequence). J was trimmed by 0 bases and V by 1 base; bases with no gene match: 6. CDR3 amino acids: CASSQGGTSGKSSYEQYF. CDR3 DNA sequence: TGTGCCAGCAGCCAAGGTGGGACTAGCGGGAAGAGCTCCTACGAGCAGTACTTC.

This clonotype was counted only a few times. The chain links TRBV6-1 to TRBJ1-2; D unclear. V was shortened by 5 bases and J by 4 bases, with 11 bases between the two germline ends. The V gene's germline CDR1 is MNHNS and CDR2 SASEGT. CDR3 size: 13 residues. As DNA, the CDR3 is TGTGCCAGCAGTTTGGACGCTTCCTATGGCTACACCTTC. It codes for CASSLDASYGYTF.

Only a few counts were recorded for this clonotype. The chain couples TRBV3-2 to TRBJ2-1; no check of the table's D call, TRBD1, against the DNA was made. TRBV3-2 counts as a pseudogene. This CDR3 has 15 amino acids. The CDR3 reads CASSQPTGVYNEQFF. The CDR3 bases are TGTGCCAGCAGCCAACCTACAGGGGTCTACAATGAGCAGTTCTTC.

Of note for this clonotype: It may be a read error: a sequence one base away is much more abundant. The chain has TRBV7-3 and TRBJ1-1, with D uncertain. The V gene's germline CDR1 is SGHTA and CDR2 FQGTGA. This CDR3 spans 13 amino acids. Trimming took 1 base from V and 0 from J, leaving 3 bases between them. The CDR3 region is CASSLMLNTEAFF. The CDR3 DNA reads TGTGCCAGCAGCTTAATGTTGAACACTGAAGCTTTCTTT.

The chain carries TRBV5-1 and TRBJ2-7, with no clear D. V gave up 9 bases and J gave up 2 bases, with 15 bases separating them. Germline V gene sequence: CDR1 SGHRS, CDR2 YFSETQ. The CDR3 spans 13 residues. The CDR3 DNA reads TGCGCCACCCCGTTTGCCCCCCCCTACGAGCAGTACTTC. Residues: CATPFAPPYEQYF.

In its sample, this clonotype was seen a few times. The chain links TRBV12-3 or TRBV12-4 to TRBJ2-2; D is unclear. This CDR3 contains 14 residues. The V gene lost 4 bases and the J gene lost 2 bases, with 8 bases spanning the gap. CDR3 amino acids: CASSSTRNTGELFF. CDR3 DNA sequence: TGTGCCAGCAGTTCGACAAGAAACACCGGGGAGCTGTTTTTT.

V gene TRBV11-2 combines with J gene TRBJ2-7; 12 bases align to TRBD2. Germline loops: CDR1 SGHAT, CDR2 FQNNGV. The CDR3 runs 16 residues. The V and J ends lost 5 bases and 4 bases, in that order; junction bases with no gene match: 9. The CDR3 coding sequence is TGTGCCAGCAGCCAAACGACTAGCGGGAGAAGGTACGAGCAGTACTTC. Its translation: CASSQTTSGRRYEQYF.

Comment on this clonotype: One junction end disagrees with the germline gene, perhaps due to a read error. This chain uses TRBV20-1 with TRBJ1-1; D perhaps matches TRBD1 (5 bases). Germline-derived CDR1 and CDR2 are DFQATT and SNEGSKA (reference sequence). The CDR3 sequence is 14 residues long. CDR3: CGARGSTTSTEAFF. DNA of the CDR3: TGCGGTGCTCGGGGCAGTACTACCTCCACTGAAGCTTTCTTT.

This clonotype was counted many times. The CDR3 protein is CASSSRLAGGSYNEQFF. For the CDR3, the DNA is TGTGCCAGCAGTTCGCGGCTAGCGGGAGGGTCTTACAATGAGCAGTTCTTC. The V gene is TRBV28, the J gene TRBJ2-1; 12 nucleotides match TRBD2. The CDR3 sequence is 17 residues long. The germline V gene has CDR1 MDHEN and CDR2 SYDVKM. The V and J ends lost 4 bases and 4 bases, in that order; junction bases with no gene match: 8.